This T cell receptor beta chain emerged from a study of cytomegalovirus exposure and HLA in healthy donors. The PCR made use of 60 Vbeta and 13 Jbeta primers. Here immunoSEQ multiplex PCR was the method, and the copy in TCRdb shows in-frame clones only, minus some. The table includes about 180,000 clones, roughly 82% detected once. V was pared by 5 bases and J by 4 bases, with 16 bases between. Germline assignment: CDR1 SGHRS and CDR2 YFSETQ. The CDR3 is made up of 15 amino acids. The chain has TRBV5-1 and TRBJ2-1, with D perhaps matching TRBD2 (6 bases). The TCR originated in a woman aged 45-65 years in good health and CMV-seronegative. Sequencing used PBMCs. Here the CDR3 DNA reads TGCGCCAGCAGTGAATTCAGGACTAATTACAATGAGCAGTTCTTC. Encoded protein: CASSEFRTNYNEQFF.